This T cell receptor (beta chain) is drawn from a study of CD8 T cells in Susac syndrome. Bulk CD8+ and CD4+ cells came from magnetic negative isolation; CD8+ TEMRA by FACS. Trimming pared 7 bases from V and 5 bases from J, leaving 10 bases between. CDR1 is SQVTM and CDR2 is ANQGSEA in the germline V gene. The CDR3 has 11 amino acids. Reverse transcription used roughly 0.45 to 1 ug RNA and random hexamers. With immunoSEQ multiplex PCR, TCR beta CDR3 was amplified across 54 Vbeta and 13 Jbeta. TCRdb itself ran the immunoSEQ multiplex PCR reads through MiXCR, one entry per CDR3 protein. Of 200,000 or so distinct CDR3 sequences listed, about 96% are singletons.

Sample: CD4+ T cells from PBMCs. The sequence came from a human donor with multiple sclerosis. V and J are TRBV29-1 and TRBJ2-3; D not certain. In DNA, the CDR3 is TGCAGCGCTGGGAATTTAGATACGCAGTATTTT. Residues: CSAGNLDTQYF.